One and the same sample provided the 32 T cell receptor beta chains below, sequenced in a study of blood T cell repertoires in COVID-19. Using immunoSEQ multiplex PCR, the repertoire was profiled, and TCRdb retains in-frame clones only, with some absent. The repertoire holds about 270,000 clones, with 88% as singletons. The specimen sequenced was PBMCs or T cells enriched from blood (not recorded which). These receptors were obtained from a woman in her 50s who had recovered from COVID-19.

The chain couples TRBV6-2 or TRBV6-3 to TRBJ1-1; D is possibly TRBD1 (5 bases). CDR3 length equals 15 residues. Trimming removed 2 bases from V and 1 base from J, with 11 bases in between. The germline V gene encodes CDR1 MNHEY and CDR2 SVGEGT. Here the CDR3 reads CASSYGGWRNTEAFF. As DNA, the CDR3 is TGTGCCAGCAGTTACGGGGGGTGGAGGAACACTGAAGCTTTCTTT.

The gene calls are TRBV6-2 or TRBV6-3 and TRBJ2-3; 9 bases are a match to TRBD2. The CDR3 has 17 residues. The germline V gene encodes CDR1 MNHEY and CDR2 SVGEGT. J was trimmed by 2 bases and V by 0 bases; bases with no gene match: 6. The CDR3 DNA reads as TGTGCCAGCAGTTACTCGATAGCGGGAGTGAACACAGATACGCAGTATTTT. This gives the protein CASSYSIAGVNTDTQYF.

The chain joins TRBV28 to TRBJ1-3; D possibly corresponds to TRBD1 (5 bases). V was clipped by 5 bases and J by 4 bases, with 6 bases between them. The CDR3 runs to 12 residues. From germline, CDR1 is MDHEN and CDR2 SYDVKM. The chain's CDR3 is CASSDSGNTIYF. The CDR3 region has the DNA TGTGCCAGCAGTGACAGCGGAAACACCATATATTTT. The whole variable domain, filled in from reference TRBV28 and TRBJ1-3, reads DVKVTQSSRYLVKRTGEKVFLECVQDMDHENMFWYRQDPGLGLRLIYFSYDVKMKEKGDIPEGYSVSREKKERFSLILESASTNQTSMYLCASSDSGNTIYFGEGSWLTVV.

The chain links TRBV5-1 to TRBJ2-1, with 11 bases matching TRBD2. V was pared by 0 bases and J by 0 bases, with 5 bases of the junction left unmatched. Per germline, CDR1 SGHRS and CDR2 YFSETQ. There are 18 residues in the CDR3. CDR3 nucleotide sequence: TGCGCCAGCAGCTTGGCTCTAGCGGGGGGAAGCTCCTACAATGAGCAGTTCTTC. It codes for CASSLALAGGSSYNEQFF. Together with reference TRBV5-1 and TRBJ2-1, the CDR3 gives the full variable domain: KAGVTQTPRYLIKTRGQQVTLSCSPISGHRSVSWYQQTPGQGLQFLFEYFSETQRNKGNFPGRFSGRQFSNSRSEMNVSTLELGDSALYLCASSLALAGGSSYNEQFFGPGTRLTVL.

This clone was observed a few times. The genes are TRBV18 and TRBJ2-3; TRBD1 matches at 8 bases. V was pared by 2 bases and J by 3 bases, with 4 bases of the junction left unmatched. The germline gives CDR1 KGHSH, CDR2 LQKENI. The length of the CDR3 is 15 residues. CDR3 in amino acids: CASSPVGQGTDTQYF. The CDR3 DNA reads as TGTGCCAGCTCACCAGTCGGACAGGGTACAGATACGCAGTATTTT.

This chain's CDR3 is CASSLGSIGDTEAFF. The DNA for the CDR3 is TGTGCCAGCAGCTTAGGCTCAATTGGAGACACTGAAGCTTTCTTT. The chain recombines TRBV7-8 with TRBJ1-1; D is uncertain. CDR3 length: 15 amino acids. Germline assignment: CDR1 SGHVS and CDR2 FQNEAQ. V lost 1 base, J lost 3 bases, and 12 bases lay in between.

This chain connects TRBV10-3 to TRBJ2-5, with D perhaps matching TRBD1 (6 bases). The CDR3 is 15 amino acids. V lost 0 bases, J lost 2 bases, and 10 bases lay in between. Germline V gene data show CDR1 as ENHRY and CDR2 as SYGVKD. The CDR3: CAISESTGSQETQYF. The CDR3 coding sequence is TGTGCCATCAGTGAGTCGACAGGTTCACAAGAGACCCAGTACTTC.

This clone was seen just once. The J gene is TRBJ2-1, the V gene TRBV2, with D possibly matching TRBD2 (5 bases). Trimming pared 3 bases from V and 7 bases from J, leaving 10 bases between. CDR1 and CDR2 (germline): SNHLY, FYNNEI. The CDR3 runs 13 residues. CDR3 bases: TGTGCCAGCAGTGACGCCTGGGAGAATGAGCAGTTCTTC. As protein: CASSDAWENEQFF.

The chain carries TRBV25-1 and TRBJ2-2; 10 positions agree with TRBD2. The V and J ends lost 2 bases and 3 bases, in that order; junction bases with no gene match: 0. Germline V gene lookup returns CDR1 MGHDK and CDR2 SYGVNS. This CDR3 comprises 15 residues. The CDR3 spells CASSELAGDTGELFF. DNA of the CDR3: TGTGCCAGCAGTGAACTAGCGGGAGACACCGGGGAGCTGTTTTTT.

This clone was observed a single time. This chain joins TRBV7-6 and TRBJ2-7, with unresolved D. Germline CDR1 SGHVS, CDR2 FNYEAQ. Trimming stripped 5 bases from V and 1 base from J, with 9 bases between. The CDR3 covers 13 residues. The CDR3 nucleotides read TGTGCCAGCAGCGAGCGACGGTCCTACGAGCAGTACTTC. Protein sequence: CASSERRSYEQYF.

The chain uses TRBV2 and TRBJ2-7, with TRBD2 matching over 12 bases. Germline values: CDR1 SNHLY, CDR2 FYNNEI. J was trimmed by 7 bases and V by 6 bases; bases with no gene match: 7. The CDR3 is 14 amino acids. The CDR3 DNA follows: TGTGCCAGCAGACCTCCTAGCGGGAGGGGGGAGCAGTACTTC. Translated, it gives CASRPPSGRGEQYF.

The V call is TRBV7-2, the J call TRBJ2-3; TRBD2 matches 7 bases. Germline-derived CDR1 and CDR2 are SGHTA and FQGNSA. The V gene end was trimmed by 0 bases and the J gene end by 3 bases; junction bases not matched to a gene: 3. This CDR3 contains 15 residues. The CDR3 DNA reads as TGTGCCAGCAGCTTAGCGGGAGGGCGAACAGATACGCAGTATTTT. As protein: CASSLAGGRTDTQYF.

The V gene is TRBV6-5, the J gene TRBJ2-5, with 7 bases lining up with TRBD2. There are 15 residues in the CDR3. The ends lost 2 bases at V and 2 bases at J; junction bases unmatched: 5. CDR1 is MNHEY and CDR2 is SVGAGI in the germline V gene. The CDR3 sequence is CASSYISGAQETQYF. The CDR3 nucleotides read TGTGCCAGCAGTTACATAAGCGGGGCTCAAGAGACCCAGTACTTC.

The J gene is TRBJ1-1, the V gene TRBV11-2; 10 bases are shared with TRBD1. The V and J ends lost 5 bases and 6 bases, in that order; junction bases with no gene match: 6. The length of the CDR3 is 14 residues. Per the germline V gene, CDR1 is SGHAT and CDR2 is FQNNGV. The CDR3 reads CASSRTGGVSEAFF. In DNA, the CDR3 is TGTGCCAGCAGCCGGACAGGGGGGGTCTCTGAAGCTTTCTTT.

J is TRBJ1-4 and V is TRBV27; TRBD1 matches at 7 bases. Germline loops: CDR1 MNHEY, CDR2 SMNVEV (reference sequence). This CDR3 has 14 residues. The ends lost 6 bases at V and 11 bases at J; junction bases unmatched: 12. In DNA, the CDR3 is TGTGCCAGCAGCGCGGACAGGATGGGTGGGAAACTGTTTTTT. It codes for CASSADRMGGKLFF.

This chain links TRBV18 with TRBJ1-2, with TRBD1 identical over 10 bases. The J segment lost 4 bases and the V segment lost 2 bases, leaving 4 bases of the junction unmatched. Per the germline V gene, CDR1 is KGHSH and CDR2 is LQKENI. There are 15 residues in the CDR3. The CDR3 DNA sequence: TGTGCCAGCTCACCAGCCGGGACAGGGGCCTATGGCTACACCTTC. This sequence encodes CASSPAGTGAYGYTF.

This rearrangement joins TRBV28 to TRBJ1-1; 7 bases align to TRBD1. The CDR3 is 15 residues long. J was trimmed by 4 bases and V by 7 bases; bases with no gene match: 12. The germline gives CDR1 MDHEN, CDR2 SYDVKM. The CDR3 here is CASTKGGAGGTEAFF. The CDR3 DNA reads as TGTGCCAGCACTAAAGGGGGCGCGGGGGGCACTGAAGCTTTCTTT.

CDR3 loop: CASSYTTGGDDGYTF. CDR3 DNA: TGTGCCAGCAGCTATACAACGGGGGGCGACGATGGCTACACCTTC. The J gene is TRBJ1-2, the V gene TRBV5-5; weak D call: TRBD1 (6 bases). CDR3 length equals 15 residues. The germline gives CDR1 SGHKS, CDR2 YYEKEE (reference sequence). V was cut by 3 bases and J by 6 bases, with 18 bases left in between.

This clone was observed once. J is TRBJ2-1 and V is TRBV20-1; D call uncertain. Trimming removed 3 bases from V and 4 bases from J, with 4 bases in between. CDR1 is DFQATT, CDR2 SNEGSKA, per germline (reference sequence). The CDR3 covers 11 residues. CDR3: CSARSYNEQFF. The DNA of the CDR3 is TGCAGTGCTAGGAGTTACAATGAGCAGTTCTTC.

The count of this clone is one. V gene TRBV7-3 combines with J gene TRBJ2-1; 9 bases match TRBD1. Unmatched junction bases numbered 14, after V lost 1 base and J lost 7 bases. CDR3 length equals 18 residues. Germline V gene lookup returns CDR1 SGHTA and CDR2 FQGTGA. CDR3 nucleotides: TGTGCCAGCAGCTTAAGGGGACAGGGACAATCGTTAGGGAATGAGCAGTTCTTC. Translation gives CASSLRGQGQSLGNEQFF.

The genes are TRBV6-5 and TRBJ1-2; tentatively, D is TRBD1 (5 bases). Trimming shortened V by 6 bases and J by 6 bases, and 14 bases separated the two germline ends. There are 13 residues in the CDR3. The germline gives CDR1 MNHEY, CDR2 SVGAGI. The CDR3 here is CASSPDTIDGYTF. The CDR3 DNA follows: TGTGCCAGCAGCCCGGACACGATAGATGGCTACACCTTC.

V is TRBV19 and J is TRBJ2-1; possibly TRBD2 for D (5 bases). Germline V lookup: CDR1 LNHDA, CDR2 SQIVND (reference sequence). The CDR3 spans 13 residues. Trimming removed 3 bases at V and 7 bases at J, with 10 bases between. The CDR3 is CASSISVTNEQFF. CDR3 DNA sequence: TGTGCCAGTAGTATTAGCGTGACAAATGAGCAGTTCTTC.

This clone was observed a handful of times. This chain uses TRBV7-8 with TRBJ2-1, with 8 positions matching TRBD2. V dropped 5 bases and J dropped 9; count of bases not matched to a gene: 3. The CDR3 spans 12 residues. The germline V gene encodes CDR1 SGHVS and CDR2 FQNEAQ. The DNA of the CDR3 is TGTGCCAGCAGCCCAGCGGGAGCTGAGCAGTTCTTC. Amino acids: CASSPAGAEQFF.

The chain is built from TRBV28 and TRBJ1-1; D perhaps matches TRBD1 (6 bases). Germline CDR1 is MDHEN and CDR2 is SYDVKM. Trimming pared 5 bases from V and 4 bases from J, leaving 17 bases between. CDR3 length: 15 residues. CDR3 coding DNA: TGTGCCAGCAGTCCCGGGACATGGCTGGCCACTGAAGCTTTCTTT. Translation gives CASSPGTWLATEAFF.

The V gene is TRBV6-5, the J gene TRBJ1-1; D is possibly TRBD1 (6 bases). The CDR3 loop spans 15 amino acids. Per the germline V gene, CDR1 is MNHEY and CDR2 is SVGAGI. Trimming stripped 5 bases from V and 0 bases from J, with 13 bases between. CDR3 nucleotides: TGTGCCAGCAGTAGGTACGGGACACTGAACACTGAAGCTTTCTTT. This sequence encodes CASSRYGTLNTEAFF.

The table lists this clone with a count of one. The chain couples TRBV6-1 to TRBJ2-7; TRBD1 agrees at 8 bases. The junction had 14 bases not matched to a gene; V was cut back by 3 bases and J by 7 bases. Germline values: CDR1 MNHNS, CDR2 SASEGT. The CDR3 is 16 amino acids. The CDR3 is CASSDLPGQGASEQYF. In DNA form, the CDR3 reads TGTGCCAGCAGTGACCTCCCGGGGCAGGGGGCAAGTGAGCAGTACTTC.

J is TRBJ2-3 and V is TRBV11-1; 8 bases agree with TRBD2. The V and J ends lost 3 bases and 1 base, in that order; junction bases with no gene match: 3. This CDR3 spans 15 amino acids. Germline-derived CDR1 and CDR2 are SGHAT and FQDESV (reference sequence). This CDR3 reads CASSFALAGTDTQYF. DNA for the CDR3: TGTGCCAGCAGCTTTGCACTAGCGGGCACAGATACGCAGTATTTT.

The chain recombines TRBV28 with TRBJ1-3, with a possible D match to TRBD1 (5 bases). Germline CDR1 reads MDHEN; CDR2 reads SYDVKM. This CDR3 is built from 14 residues. With 5 bases removed from V and 0 bases from J, the gap between germline ends came to 8 bases. CDR3 nucleotide sequence: TGTGCCAGCAGTCAGGGCCCCTCTGGAAACACCATATATTTT. Its protein product is CASSQGPSGNTIYF.

To note about this clone: The identical CDR3 is also encoded by other nucleotide sequences in the sample. The rearrangement links TRBV6-5 to TRBJ1-1, with D maybe TRBD1 (6 bases). The CDR3 totals 14 residues. Germline CDR1 and CDR2: MNHEY and SVGAGI. Trimming removed 6 bases from V and 0 bases from J, with 11 bases in between. The chain's CDR3 is CASSRDNLNTEAFF. Here the CDR3 DNA reads TGTGCCAGCAGCAGGGACAATCTGAACACTGAAGCTTTCTTT.

V usage is TRBV18 and J usage is TRBJ1-6; weak D call: TRBD1 (5 bases). Germline CDR1 reads KGHSH; CDR2 reads LQKENI. Trimming cost V 6 bases and J 14 bases, with 23 bases left between them. CDR3 size: 15 residues. The CDR3 reads CASSLLLGDRGALHF. The CDR3 region has the DNA TGTGCCAGCTCCCTTCTATTGGGGGACCGGGGGGCCCTCCACTTT. Looking up the rest from reference TRBV18 and TRBJ1-6 gives the full variable domain: NAGVMQNPRHLVRRRGQEARLRCSPMKGHSHVYWYRQLPEEGLKFMVYLQKENIIDESGMPKERFSAEFPKEGPSILRIQQVVRGDSAAYFCASSLLLGDRGALHFGNGTRLTVT.

In DNA, the CDR3 is TGTGCCAGCAGCCGACTATTAGGGGACTATCAGCCCCAGCATTTT. Protein sequence: CASSRLLGDYQPQHF. The genes are TRBV5-5 and TRBJ1-5; TRBD1 might be the D (5 bases). This CDR3 is built from 15 residues. The germline V gene encodes CDR1 SGHKS and CDR2 YYEKEE (reference sequence). The V and J ends lost 4 bases and 5 bases respectively, with 16 bases between them.

The chain couples TRBV18 to TRBJ1-5; TRBD1 is a possible D gene (5 bases). Germline CDR1 KGHSH, CDR2 LQKENI. V gave up 3 bases and J gave up 7 bases, with 16 bases separating them. CDR3 length: 15 residues. CDR3 in DNA: TGTGCCAGCTCACCTAAACCGGAGGGGTCCCAGCCCCAGCATTTT. The encoded protein is CASSPKPEGSQPQHF.